The clone carrying this T cell receptor (beta chain) was counted at least ten times. V lost 4 bases and J lost 7, with 13 bases in between. Germline-derived CDR1 and CDR2 are MGHRA and YSYEKL. The CDR3 spans 13 residues. TCRdb re-called the PCR reads with MiXCR, one entry per CDR3 protein. The data contain about half a million distinct CDR3 sequences, around 23% of them singletons. The sample originates from a study of molecular identifiers for immune sequencing clone quantification. Sequenced material: naive CD8+ T cells from blood, with Jurkat cell RNA spiked in. Subset noted: FACS-sorted CD8+CD4-CCR7+CD45RA+ naive T cells. This chain joins TRBV4-1 and TRBJ1-2; TRBD1 is a possible D gene (6 bases). The clonotype was recovered from a human donor in good health. Some libraries in this study had Jurkat cell RNA spiked in. CDR3 protein: CASSPTGVPGYTF. In DNA, the CDR3 is TGCGCCAGCAGCCCGACAGGCGTGCCTGGCTACACCTTC.